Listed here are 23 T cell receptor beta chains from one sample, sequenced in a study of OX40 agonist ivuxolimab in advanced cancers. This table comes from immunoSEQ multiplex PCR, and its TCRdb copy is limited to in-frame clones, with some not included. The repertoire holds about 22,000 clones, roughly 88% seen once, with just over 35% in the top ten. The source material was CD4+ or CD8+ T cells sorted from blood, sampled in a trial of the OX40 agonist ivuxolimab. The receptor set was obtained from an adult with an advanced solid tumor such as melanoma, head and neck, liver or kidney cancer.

CDR3 nucleotides: TGCAGCGTTGAAGAGGGGGCTAGCGGAGAGTTCTTC. It is translated as CSVEEGASGEFF. The J gene is TRBJ2-1, the V gene TRBV29-1, with D maybe TRBD2 (7 bases). This CDR3 comprises 12 residues. Germline CDR1 SQVTM, CDR2 ANQGSEA. V was cut by 0 bases and J by 14 bases, with 14 bases left in between.

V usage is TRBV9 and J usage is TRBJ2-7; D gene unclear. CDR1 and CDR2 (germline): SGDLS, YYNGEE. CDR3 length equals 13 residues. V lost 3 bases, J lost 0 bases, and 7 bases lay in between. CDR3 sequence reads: CASSGHSSYEQYF. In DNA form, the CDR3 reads TGTGCCAGCAGCGGCCACAGCTCCTACGAGCAGTACTTC.

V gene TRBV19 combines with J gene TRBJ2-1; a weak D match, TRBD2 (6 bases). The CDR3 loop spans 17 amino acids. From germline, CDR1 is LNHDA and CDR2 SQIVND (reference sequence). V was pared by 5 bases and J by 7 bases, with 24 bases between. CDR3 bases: TGTGCCAGTAGTCCGAAACCCCTAGCGCCCCTCGGGAATGAGCAGTTCTTC. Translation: CASSPKPLAPLGNEQFF.

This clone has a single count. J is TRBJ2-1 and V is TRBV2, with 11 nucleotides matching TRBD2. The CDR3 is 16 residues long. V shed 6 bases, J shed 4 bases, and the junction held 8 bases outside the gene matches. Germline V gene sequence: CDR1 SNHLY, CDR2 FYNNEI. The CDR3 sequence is CASSNPIAGGYNEQFF. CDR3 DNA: TGTGCCAGCAGCAACCCCATAGCGGGAGGGTACAATGAGCAGTTCTTC.

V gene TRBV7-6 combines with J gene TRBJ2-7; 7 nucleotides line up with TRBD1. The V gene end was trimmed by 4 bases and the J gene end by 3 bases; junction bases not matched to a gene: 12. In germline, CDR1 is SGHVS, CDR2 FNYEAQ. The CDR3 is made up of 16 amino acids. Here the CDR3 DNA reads TGTGCCAGCAGCTGGGGGACAGCGAAAGGGGACTACGAGCAGTACTTC. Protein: CASSWGTAKGDYEQYF.

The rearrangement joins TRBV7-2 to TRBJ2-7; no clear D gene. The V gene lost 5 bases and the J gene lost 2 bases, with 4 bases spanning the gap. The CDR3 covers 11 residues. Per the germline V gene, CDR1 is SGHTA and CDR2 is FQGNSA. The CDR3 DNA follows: TGTGCCAGCAGCCCAGCCTACGAGCAGTACTTC. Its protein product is CASSPAYEQYF.

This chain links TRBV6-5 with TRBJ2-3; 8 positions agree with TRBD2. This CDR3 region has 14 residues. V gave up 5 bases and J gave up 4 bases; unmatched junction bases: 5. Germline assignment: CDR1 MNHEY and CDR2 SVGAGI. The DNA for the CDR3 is TGTGCCAGCAGTATTAGCGGGGAGGCAGATACGCAGTATTTT. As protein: CASSISGEADTQYF.

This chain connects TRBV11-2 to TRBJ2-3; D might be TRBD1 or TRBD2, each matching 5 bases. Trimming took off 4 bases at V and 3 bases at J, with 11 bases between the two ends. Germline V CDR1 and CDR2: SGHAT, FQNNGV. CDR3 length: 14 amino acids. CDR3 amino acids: CASSWDPTTDTQYF. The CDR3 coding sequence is TGTGCCAGCAGCTGGGACCCGACAACAGATACGCAGTATTTT.

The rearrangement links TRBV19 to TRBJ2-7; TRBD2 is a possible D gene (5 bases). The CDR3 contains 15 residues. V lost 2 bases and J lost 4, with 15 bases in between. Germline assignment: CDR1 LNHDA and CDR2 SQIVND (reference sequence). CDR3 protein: CASSIFLATPYEQYF. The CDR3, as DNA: TGTGCCAGTAGTATATTCCTAGCTACCCCTTACGAGCAGTACTTC.

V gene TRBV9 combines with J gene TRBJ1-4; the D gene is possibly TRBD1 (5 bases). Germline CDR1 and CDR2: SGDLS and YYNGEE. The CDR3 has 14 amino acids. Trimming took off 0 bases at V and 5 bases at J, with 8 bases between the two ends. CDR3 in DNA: TGTGCCAGCAGCGTAGAGGGGAGGAATGAAAAACTGTTTTTT. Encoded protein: CASSVEGRNEKLFF.

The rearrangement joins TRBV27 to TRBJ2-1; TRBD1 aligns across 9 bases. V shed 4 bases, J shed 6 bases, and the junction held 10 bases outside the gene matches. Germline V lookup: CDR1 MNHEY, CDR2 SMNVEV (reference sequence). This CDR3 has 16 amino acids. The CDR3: CASSSPNGDRANEQFF. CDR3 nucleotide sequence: TGTGCCAGCAGTTCCCCTAACGGGGACAGGGCCAATGAGCAGTTCTTC.

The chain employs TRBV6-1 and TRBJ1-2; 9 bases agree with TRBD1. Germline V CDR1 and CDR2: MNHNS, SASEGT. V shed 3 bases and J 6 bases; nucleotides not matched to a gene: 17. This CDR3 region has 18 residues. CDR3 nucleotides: TGTGCCAGCAGTGATCTCCGGGACAGGGTAGGGCCAAGGGATGGCTACACCTTC. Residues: CASSDLRDRVGPRDGYTF.

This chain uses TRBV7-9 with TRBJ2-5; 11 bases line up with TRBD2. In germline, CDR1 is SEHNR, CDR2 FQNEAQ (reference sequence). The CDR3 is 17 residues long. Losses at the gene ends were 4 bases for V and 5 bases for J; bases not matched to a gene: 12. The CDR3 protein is CASSSPRVLAGDETQYF. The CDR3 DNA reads TGTGCCAGCAGCTCTCCTAGGGTACTAGCGGGAGACGAGACCCAGTACTTC.

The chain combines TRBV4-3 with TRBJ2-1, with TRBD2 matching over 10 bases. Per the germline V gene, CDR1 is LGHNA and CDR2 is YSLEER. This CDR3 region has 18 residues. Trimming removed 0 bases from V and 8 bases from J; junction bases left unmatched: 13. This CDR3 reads CASSQEGLAVTTVDEQFF. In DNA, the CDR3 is TGCGCCAGCAGCCAAGAAGGACTAGCGGTCACAACTGTTGATGAGCAGTTCTTC.

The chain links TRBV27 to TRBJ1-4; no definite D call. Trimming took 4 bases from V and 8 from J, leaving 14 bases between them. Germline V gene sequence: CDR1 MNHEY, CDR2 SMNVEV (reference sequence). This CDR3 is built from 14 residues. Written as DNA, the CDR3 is TGTGCCAGCAGTTCTAGAGACGGACTCGAAAAACTGTTTTTT. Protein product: CASSSRDGLEKLFF. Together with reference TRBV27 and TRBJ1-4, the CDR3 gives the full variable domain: EAQVTQNPRYLITVTGKKLTVTCSQNMNHEYMSWYRQDPGLGLRQIYYSMNVEVTDKGDVPEGYKVSRKEKRNFPLILESPSPNQTSLYFCASSSRDGLEKLFFGSGTQLSVL.

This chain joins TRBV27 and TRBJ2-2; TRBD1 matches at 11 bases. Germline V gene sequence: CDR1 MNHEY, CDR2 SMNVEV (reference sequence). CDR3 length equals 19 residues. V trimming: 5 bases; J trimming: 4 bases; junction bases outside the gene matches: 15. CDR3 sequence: CASSVLGTGGFLGTGELFF. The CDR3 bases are TGTGCCAGCAGTGTACTGGGGACAGGGGGGTTCTTGGGCACCGGGGAGCTGTTTTTT.

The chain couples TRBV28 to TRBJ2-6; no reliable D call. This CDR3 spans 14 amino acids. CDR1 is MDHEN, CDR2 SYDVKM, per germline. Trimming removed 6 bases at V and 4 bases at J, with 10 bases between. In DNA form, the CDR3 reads TGTGCCAGCAGCCCCCGGAGAGGGGCCAACGTCCTGACTTTC. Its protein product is CASSPRRGANVLTF.

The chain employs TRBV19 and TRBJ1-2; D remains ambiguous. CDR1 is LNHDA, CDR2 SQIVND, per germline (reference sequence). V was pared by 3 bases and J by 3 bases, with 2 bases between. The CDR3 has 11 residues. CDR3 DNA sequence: TGTGCCAGTAGTATTTACTATGGCTACACCTTC. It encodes CASSIYYGYTF.

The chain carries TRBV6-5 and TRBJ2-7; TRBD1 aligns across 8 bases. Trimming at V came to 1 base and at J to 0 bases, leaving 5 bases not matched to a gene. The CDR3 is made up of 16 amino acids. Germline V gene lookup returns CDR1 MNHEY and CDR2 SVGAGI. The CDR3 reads CASSYYRTGLSYEQYF. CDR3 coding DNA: TGTGCCAGCAGTTACTATAGGACAGGGCTCTCCTACGAGCAGTACTTC.

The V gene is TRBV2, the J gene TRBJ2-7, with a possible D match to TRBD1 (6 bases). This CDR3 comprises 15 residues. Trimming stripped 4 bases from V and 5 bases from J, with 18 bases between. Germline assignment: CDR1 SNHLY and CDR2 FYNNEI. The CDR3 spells CASSGGTGTKNEQYF. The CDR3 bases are TGTGCCAGCAGTGGGGGTACAGGGACGAAGAACGAGCAGTACTTC.

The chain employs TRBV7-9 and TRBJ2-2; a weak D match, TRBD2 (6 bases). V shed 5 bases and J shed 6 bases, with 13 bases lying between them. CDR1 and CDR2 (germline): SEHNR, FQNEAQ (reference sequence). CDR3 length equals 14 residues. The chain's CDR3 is CASSHGGGAGELFF. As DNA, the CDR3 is TGTGCCAGCAGCCACGGGGGTGGGGCCGGGGAGCTGTTTTTT.

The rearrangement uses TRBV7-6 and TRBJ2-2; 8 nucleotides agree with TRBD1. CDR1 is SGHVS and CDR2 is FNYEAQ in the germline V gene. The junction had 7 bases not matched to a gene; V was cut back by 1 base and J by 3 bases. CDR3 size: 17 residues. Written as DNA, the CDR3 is TGTGCCAGCAGCTTAGGGGCGCAGGGGGCTCACACCGGGGAGCTGTTTTTT. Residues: CASSLGAQGAHTGELFF.

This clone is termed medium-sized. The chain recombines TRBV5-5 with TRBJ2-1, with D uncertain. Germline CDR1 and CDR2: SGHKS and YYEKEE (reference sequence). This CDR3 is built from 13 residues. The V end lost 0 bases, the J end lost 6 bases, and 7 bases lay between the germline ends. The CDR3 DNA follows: TGTGCCAGCAGCTTGGATCAACCCAATGAGCAGTTCTTC. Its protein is CASSLDQPNEQFF.